The rows below give T cell receptor beta chains drawn from one sample of a study of T cell responses to AZD1222 COVID-19 vaccine. Sequencing was performed with immunoSEQ multiplex PCR; in TCRdb, only in-frame clones are kept and a portion is missing. The profile covers about 29,000 clones, with 85% to 95% appearing a single time and 8.1% taken by the ten largest. The sequenced sample was peripheral blood, obtained on day 0 of AZD1222 vaccination. The receptors were gathered from an adult in good health. The CDR3 runs from the conserved cysteine through the conserved F or W. A D gene is named only where the DNA matches it firmly. Some rows mark clone size as missing; the rest say once, few, many or name a class of expanded clone.

V gene	D gene	J gene	clone size	CDR3 protein	CDR3 DNA
TRBV5-1	.	TRBJ2-1	.	CASSSGTPEVFF	TGCGCCAGCAGCTCCGGGACCCCTGAGGTGTTCTTC
TRBV3-1/TRBV3-2	TRBD2	TRBJ2-1	.	CASSQGAGAVYEQFF	TGTGCCAGCAGCCAAGGGGCGGGAGCTGTCTATGAGCAGTTCTTC
TRBV12-5	.	TRBJ1-5	.	CASGTLLNQPQHF	TGTGCTAGTGGTACTCTACTTAATCAGCCCCAGCATTTT
TRBV4-3	TRBD1	TRBJ1-2	.	CASSLQGWDEDYGYTF	TGCGCCAGCAGCCTACAGGGGTGGGATGAGGACTATGGCTACACCTTC
TRBV3-1/TRBV3-2	.	TRBJ2-2	.	CASRFGTTLTGELFF	TGTGCCAGCAGGTTCGGGACAACACTCACCGGGGAGCTGTTTTTT
TRBV6-5	TRBD1	TRBJ1-3	.	CASSLQGASGNTIYF	TGTGCCAGCAGTCTACAGGGGGCTTCTGGAAACACCATATATTTT
TRBV4-1	.	TRBJ1-6	.	CASSQTPGRSYNSPLHF	TGCGCCAGCAGCCAGACACCCGGCAGGTCCTATAATTCACCCCTCCACTTT
TRBV5-6	.	TRBJ2-7	once	CASSLGQGMYF	TGTGCCAGCAGCTTGGGGCAGGGGATGTACTTC
TRBV12-3/TRBV12-4	.	TRBJ1-4	.	CASSFGGEKLFF	TGTGCCAGCAGTTTCGGGGGTGAAAAACTGTTTTTT
TRBV6-2/TRBV6-3	.	TRBJ1-1	.	CASSYGQNTEAFF	TGTGCCAGCAGTTACGGACAGAACACTGAAGCTTTCTTT
TRBV7-2	.	TRBJ1-2	.	CASSRMSQSTKNNYGYTF	TGTGCCAGCAGCCGTATGTCCCAGAGCACAAAAAATAACTATGGCTACACCTTC
TRBV28	.	TRBJ2-2	.	CASRPPIRGPGELFF	TGTGCCAGCAGACCACCCATCAGGGGTCCCGGGGAGCTGTTTTTT
TRBV28	TRBD1	TRBJ2-2	.	CASSFPKGASANTGELFF	TGTGCCAGCAGTTTTCCAAAGGGGGCATCGGCGAACACCGGGGAGCTGTTTTTT
TRBV12-3/TRBV12-4	TRBD1	TRBJ2-7	.	CASSSTGAQEQYF	TGTGCCAGCAGTTCCACAGGGGCTCAGGAGCAGTACTTC
TRBV5-1	.	TRBJ2-2	.	CASSLLVAGELFF	TGCGCCAGCAGCTTATTAGTAGCCGGGGAGCTGTTTTTT
TRBV7-6	TRBD2	TRBJ2-5	.	CASSYGLGAGETQYF	TGTGCCAGCAGCTATGGACTAGGGGCAGGGGAGACCCAGTACTTC
TRBV5-1	.	TRBJ1-6	few	CASSLEGLNSPLHF	TGCGCCAGCAGCTTGGAGGGGCTTAATTCACCCCTCCACTTT
TRBV11-2	.	TRBJ1-1	.	CASSLGARVNTEAFF	TGTGCCAGCAGCTTAGGCGCCAGGGTAAACACTGAAGCTTTCTTT
TRBV18	.	TRBJ1-4	.	CASSPTLEKLFF	TGTGCCAGCTCACCGACCCTTGAAAAACTGTTTTTT
TRBV7-9	TRBD1	TRBJ1-4	.	CASSTTGATNEKLFF	TGTGCCAGCAGCACGACAGGGGCAACTAATGAAAAACTGTTTTTT
TRBV27	.	TRBJ2-5	.	CASSLGGPETQYF	TGTGCCAGCAGTTTAGGTGGGCCCGAGACCCAGTACTTC
TRBV19	.	TRBJ2-1	.	CASSIGQGAPGVEQFF	TGTGCCAGTAGTATAGGGCAGGGCGCGCCCGGGGTTGAGCAGTTCTTC
TRBV5-1	TRBD1	TRBJ2-3	.	CASKGRTGGTDTQYF	TGCGCCAGCAAGGGCAGGACAGGGGGCACAGATACGCAGTATTTT